A few counts support the clone carrying this T cell receptor (beta chain). Its cognate antigen is unknown. Assay: immunoSEQ multiplex PCR; the TCRdb copy retains only in-frame clones and omits some. The sample records about 2,200 clones, about 79% being singletons. The record originates from a study of chemoradiotherapy in HPV16-positive cancers. Study-level findings and limits: Non-HPV-specific T cells did not expand in tumors during treatment, whereas candidate HPV-specific clones and E7-related motifs did.

The trim removed 6 bases at V and 1 base at J, leaving 4 bases unmatched. From germline, CDR1 is LNHDA and CDR2 SQIVND (reference sequence). This CDR3 region has 16 residues. Sequenced material: tumor tissue, taken from a patient who underwent chemoradiotherapy. The gene calls are TRBV19 and TRBJ1-5; 12 bases line up with TRBD1. The sequence was obtained from a human donor with HPV-associated anogenital cancer. The DNA for the CDR3 is TGTGCCAGTAGCCTGGGACAGGGGGCGAGCAATCAGCCCCAGCATTTT. As protein: CASSLGQGASNQPQHF.